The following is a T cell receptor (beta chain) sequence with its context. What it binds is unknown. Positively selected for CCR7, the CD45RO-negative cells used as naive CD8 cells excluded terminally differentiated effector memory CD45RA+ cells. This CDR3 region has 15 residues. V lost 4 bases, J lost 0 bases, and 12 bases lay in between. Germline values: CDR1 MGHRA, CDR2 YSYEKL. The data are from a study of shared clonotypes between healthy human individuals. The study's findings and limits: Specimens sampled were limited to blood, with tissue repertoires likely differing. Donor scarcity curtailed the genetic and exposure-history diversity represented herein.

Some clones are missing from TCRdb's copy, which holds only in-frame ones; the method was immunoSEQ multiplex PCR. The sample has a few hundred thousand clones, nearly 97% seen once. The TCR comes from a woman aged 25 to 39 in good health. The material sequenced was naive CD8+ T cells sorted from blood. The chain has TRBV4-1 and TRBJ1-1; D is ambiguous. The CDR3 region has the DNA TGCGCCAGCAGCCCCAGCACGATCCTGAACACTGAAGCTTTCTTT. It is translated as CASSPSTILNTEAFF.